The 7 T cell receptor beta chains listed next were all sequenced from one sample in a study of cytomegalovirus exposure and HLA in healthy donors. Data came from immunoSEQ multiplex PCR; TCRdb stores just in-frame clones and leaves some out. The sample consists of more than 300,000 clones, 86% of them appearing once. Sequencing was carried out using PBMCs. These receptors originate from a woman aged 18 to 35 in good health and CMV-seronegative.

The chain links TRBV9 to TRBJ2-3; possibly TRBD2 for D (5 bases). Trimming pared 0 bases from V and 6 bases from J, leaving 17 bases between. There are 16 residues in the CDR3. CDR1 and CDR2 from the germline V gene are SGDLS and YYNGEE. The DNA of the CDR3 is TGTGCCAGCAGCGTAGGGAGGTTAGCGACCCGGGATACGCAGTATTTT. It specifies CASSVGRLATRDTQYF.

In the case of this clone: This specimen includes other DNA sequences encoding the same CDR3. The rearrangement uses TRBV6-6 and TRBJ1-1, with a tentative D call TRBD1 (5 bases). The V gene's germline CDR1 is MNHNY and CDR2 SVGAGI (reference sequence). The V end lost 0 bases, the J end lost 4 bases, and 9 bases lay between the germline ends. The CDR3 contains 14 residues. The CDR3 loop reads CASSYSSGGTEAFF. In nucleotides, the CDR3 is TGTGCCAGCAGTTACTCATCGGGGGGCACTGAAGCTTTCTTT.

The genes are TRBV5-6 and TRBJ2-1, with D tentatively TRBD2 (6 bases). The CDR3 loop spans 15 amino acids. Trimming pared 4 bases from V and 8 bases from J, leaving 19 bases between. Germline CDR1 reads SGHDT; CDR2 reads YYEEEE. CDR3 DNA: TGTGCCAGCAGCCAAGGGACTGGAACTAGGGATGAGCAGTTCTTC. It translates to CASSQGTGTRDEQFF.

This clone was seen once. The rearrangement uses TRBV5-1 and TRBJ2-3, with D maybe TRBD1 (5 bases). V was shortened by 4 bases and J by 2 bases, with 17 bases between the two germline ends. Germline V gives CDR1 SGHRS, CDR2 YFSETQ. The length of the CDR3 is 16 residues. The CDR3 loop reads CASSPLGQVLTDTQYF. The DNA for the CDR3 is TGCGCCAGCAGCCCCCTTGGACAAGTCCTCACAGATACGCAGTATTTT.

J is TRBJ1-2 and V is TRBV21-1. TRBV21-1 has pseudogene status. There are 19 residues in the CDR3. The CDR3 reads CASSVHEASGLCTNYGYTF. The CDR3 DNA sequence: TGTGCCAGCAGCGTTCATGAAGCCAGCGGTCTGTGCACGAACTATGGCTACACCTTC.

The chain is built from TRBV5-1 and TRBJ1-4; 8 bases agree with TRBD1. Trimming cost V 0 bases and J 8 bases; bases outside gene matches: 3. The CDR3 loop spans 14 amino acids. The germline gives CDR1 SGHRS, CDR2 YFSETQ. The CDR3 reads CASSLGQGWEKLFF. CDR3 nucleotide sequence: TGCGCCAGCAGCTTGGGACAGGGGTGGGAAAAACTGTTTTTT.

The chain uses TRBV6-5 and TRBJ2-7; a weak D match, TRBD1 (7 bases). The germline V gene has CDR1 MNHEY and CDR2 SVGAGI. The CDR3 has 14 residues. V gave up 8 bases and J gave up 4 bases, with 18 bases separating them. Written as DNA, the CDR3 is TGTGCCAGCGGATCGACAGGGACTCTTTACGAGCAGTACTTC. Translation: CASGSTGTLYEQYF.